Following are 16 T cell receptor beta chains from one sample sequenced in a study of blood T cell repertoires in COVID-19. Only in-frame clones appear in the TCRdb table, and some are missing; sequencing was by immunoSEQ multiplex PCR. The table lists a few hundred thousand clones, roughly nine tenths of them singletons. The sequencing sample was made of peripheral blood. These receptors all come from a man in his sixties with acute or convalescent COVID-19.

This chain connects TRBV19 to TRBJ2-2; 11 nucleotides line up with TRBD2. Trimming cost V 3 bases and J 3 bases; bases outside gene matches: 9. The germline V gene encodes CDR1 LNHDA and CDR2 SQIVND (reference sequence). The CDR3 contains 18 residues. The CDR3 bases are TGTGCCAGTAGTATTCCTAGCGGGAGGAGGAGGTACACCGGGGAGCTGTTTTTT. Its protein product is CASSIPSGRRRYTGELFF.

The chain carries TRBV29-1 and TRBJ2-5; TRBD2 agrees at 7 bases. V dropped 7 bases and J dropped 5; count of bases not matched to a gene: 4. CDR1 is SQVTM, CDR2 ANQGSEA, per germline. There are 11 residues in the CDR3. The CDR3 spells CSERRGETQYF. CDR3 nucleotides: TGCAGCGAACGGCGGGGGGAGACCCAGTACTTC.

This chain uses TRBV11-1 with TRBJ2-5, with TRBD2 matching 13 bases. V gave up 4 bases and J gave up 5 bases; unmatched junction bases: 4. Germline-derived CDR1 and CDR2 are SGHAT and FQDESV (reference sequence). The CDR3 contains 15 residues. CDR3 nucleotide sequence: TGTGCCAGCAGCTCGTGGACTAGCGGGAGTGAGACCCAGTACTTC. Protein sequence: CASSSWTSGSETQYF.

V gene TRBV5-5 combines with J gene TRBJ1-4; 10 bases match TRBD1. Germline values: CDR1 SGHKS, CDR2 YYEKEE (reference sequence). The ends lost 4 bases at V and 7 bases at J; junction bases unmatched: 7. The CDR3 length is 15 residues. The CDR3 is CASSPRQGAIEKLFF. The CDR3 coding sequence is TGTGCCAGCAGCCCGAGACAGGGGGCCATTGAAAAACTGTTTTTT.

The chain recombines TRBV9 with TRBJ2-2; weak D call: TRBD2 (5 bases). Germline CDR1 and CDR2: SGDLS and YYNGEE. The V gene lost 0 bases and the J gene lost 5 bases, with 11 bases spanning the gap. The CDR3 loop spans 15 amino acids. CDR3 residues: CASSVGSRGTGELFF. The DNA of the CDR3 is TGTGCCAGCAGCGTAGGAAGTAGAGGGACCGGGGAGCTGTTTTTT.

This clone came up once. This CDR3 reads CASSVEGAREKLFF. CDR3 nucleotides: TGTGCCAGTTCGGTCGAGGGGGCAAGGGAAAAACTGTTTTTT. The V gene is TRBV19, the J gene TRBJ1-4; TRBD1 matches at 7 bases. The CDR3 loop spans 14 amino acids. The V segment lost 8 bases and the J segment 8 bases; nucleotides outside the gene matches: 11. The germline CDR1 and CDR2 sequences are LNHDA and SQIVND (reference sequence).

The rearrangement links TRBV20-1 to TRBJ2-7; 11 bases align to TRBD2. Germline CDR1 and CDR2: DFQATT and SNEGSKA (reference sequence). The CDR3 runs to 15 residues. The ends lost 3 bases at V and 6 bases at J; junction bases unmatched: 10. The CDR3: CSASLTTSGTGEQYF. The CDR3 DNA reads TGCAGTGCTAGTTTAACGACTAGCGGGACTGGCGAGCAGTACTTC.

This chain links TRBV24-1 with TRBJ2-1; TRBD2 aligns across 9 bases. Germline CDR1 is KGHDR and CDR2 is SFDVKD. The CDR3 loop spans 17 amino acids. The J segment lost 0 bases and the V segment lost 3 bases, leaving 5 bases of the junction unmatched. Here the CDR3 DNA reads TGTGCCACCAGTGATCCTCAGCGGGAGGACTCCTACAATGAGCAGTTCTTC. It translates to CATSDPQREDSYNEQFF.

The V and J genes are TRBV19 and TRBJ1-6; 10 bases are a match to TRBD1. The germline V gene encodes CDR1 LNHDA and CDR2 SQIVND (reference sequence). The ends lost 7 bases at V and 11 bases at J; junction bases unmatched: 8. The CDR3 totals 14 residues. Here the CDR3 reads CASTGGTGAPPLHF. The CDR3 region has the DNA TGTGCCAGTACCGGGGGGACAGGGGCCCCACCCCTCCACTTT.

The chain joins TRBV6-2 or TRBV6-3 to TRBJ2-3, with TRBD1 as a possible D gene (5 bases). The CDR3 length is 15 residues. The V end was cut by 2 bases, the J end by 2 bases, with 11 bases between. Germline V CDR1 and CDR2: MNHEY, SVGEGT. For the CDR3, the DNA is TGTGCCAGCAGTTACCGTGGACAACCCACAGATACGCAGTATTTT. The encoded protein is CASSYRGQPTDTQYF.

The chain couples TRBV19 to TRBJ1-1, with D perhaps TRBD1 (5 bases). V lost 10 bases and J 6 bases, leaving 15 bases between the germline ends. This CDR3 spans 12 amino acids. Germline-derived CDR1 and CDR2 are LNHDA and SQIVND (reference sequence). Written as DNA, the CDR3 is TGTGCCACCTCCATTAGGGGCTCTGAAGCTTTCTTT. It yields the protein CATSIRGSEAFF.

V gene TRBV7-2 combines with J gene TRBJ1-6; TRBD1 matches 9 bases. Germline-derived CDR1 and CDR2 are SGHTA and FQGNSA. Trimming at V came to 4 bases and at J to 10 bases, leaving 5 bases not matched to a gene. The CDR3 is made up of 14 amino acids. As DNA, the CDR3 is TGTGCCAGCAGCTCAGGACAGGGGCGATCACCCCTCCACTTT. Protein product: CASSSGQGRSPLHF.

CDR3: CASSPTTSALAYNEQFF. CDR3 sequence (DNA): TGCGCCAGCAGTCCAACCACTAGCGCCTTAGCCTACAATGAGCAGTTCTTC. The chain recombines TRBV5-1 with TRBJ2-1; TRBD2 matches 7 bases. With 5 bases clipped from V and 2 bases from J, the junction kept 13 bases outside the gene matches. Germline values: CDR1 SGHRS, CDR2 YFSETQ. The CDR3 spans 17 residues.

The chain couples TRBV5-8 to TRBJ2-2; no firm D call. Germline lookup yields CDR1 SGHTS and CDR2 YDEGEE. V shed 0 bases and J shed 4 bases, with 10 bases lying between them. The CDR3 consists of 15 residues. The CDR3 is CASSLELRRTGELFF. The CDR3 nucleotides are TGTGCCAGCAGCTTGGAGCTCAGGCGCACCGGGGAGCTGTTTTTT.

The J gene is TRBJ2-7, the V gene TRBV4-3; the D is unclear. This CDR3 spans 14 amino acids. Germline assignment: CDR1 LGHNA and CDR2 YSLEER. V was clipped by 0 bases and J by 0 bases, with 6 bases between them. The CDR3 sequence is CASSQDYSSYEQYF. The CDR3 DNA reads as TGCGCCAGCAGCCAAGACTATAGCTCCTACGAGCAGTACTTC.

The rearrangement links TRBV12-3 or TRBV12-4 to TRBJ2-3, with 8 bases identical to TRBD2. J gave up 6 bases and V 7 bases, and 0 bases lay outside the gene matches. CDR3 size: 11 residues. The CDR3 is CASTGGDTQYF. The CDR3 DNA reads TGTGCCAGCACGGGGGGGGATACGCAGTATTTT.